These T cell receptor beta chains were read from a single sample in a study of shared clonotypes between healthy human individuals. Profiling relied on immunoSEQ multiplex PCR, and the TCRdb table lists in-frame clones only, not all of them. This repertoire shows around 690,000 clones, roughly 88% found once; its top ten account for 34%. Specimen: memory CD8+ T cells from PBMCs. The receptors come from a young man in good health. Some clones in this sample may be carry-over from other donors' samples. Each CDR3 is given without its conserved first and last residue.

TRBV5-1	ASSRVVRTNTEAF
TRBV28	ASSPRLVDTQY
TRBV9	ASSGGGATNEKLF
TRBV13	ASSPGRKSSGNTIY
TRBV7-9	ASSLLEAF
TRBV7-9	ASSFLDEQF
TRBV9	ASSASAGTPVLQDGYT
TRBV6-1	ASSDPRGLFYEQY
TRBV2	ASSASGAPSYNEQF
TRBV7-9	ASSPPQGQVGTNYGYT
TRBV5-6	ASSLDGTYEQY
TRBV5-6	ASSQNPRTGDEQY
TRBV5-4	ASSLMVVAGGNGELF
TRBV19	ASSISFGTLTPRR
TRBV27	ASKHRGGLHNSPLH
TRBV11-2	ASSELLGAQETQY
TRBV27	ASSLEPAGGLTDTQY
TRBV4-3	ASSPAFGSVYEQY
TRBV5-1	ASSLTGTENTEAF
TRBV9	ASSVAAGEQF
TRBV27	ASSLAGWVYEQY
TRBV10-3	AIRRSLAGDYYNEQF
TRBV2	ASSRPLGQNYGYT
TRBV5-1	ASSPRDRGYTEAF
TRBV13	ASSASGPGTEAF
TRBV9	ASSAHRPENRGPTYGYT
TRBV19	ASSIEHYGYT
TRBV7-9	ASSFKGFHEQY
TRBV7-7	ASSLSVNTEAF